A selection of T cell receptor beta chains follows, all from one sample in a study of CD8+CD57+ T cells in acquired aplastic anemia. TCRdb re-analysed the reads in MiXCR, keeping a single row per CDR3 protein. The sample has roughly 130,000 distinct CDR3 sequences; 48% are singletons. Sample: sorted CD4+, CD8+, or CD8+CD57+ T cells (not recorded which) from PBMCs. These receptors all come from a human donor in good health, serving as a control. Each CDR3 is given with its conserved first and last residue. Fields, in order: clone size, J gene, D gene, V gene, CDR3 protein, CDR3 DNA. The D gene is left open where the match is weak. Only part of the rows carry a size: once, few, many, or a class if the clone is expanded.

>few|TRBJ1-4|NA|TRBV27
CASSSGRRTNEKLFF
TGTGCCAGCAGTTCGGGACGGCGAACTAATGAAAAACTGTTTTTT
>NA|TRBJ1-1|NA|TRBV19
CASSVTGGGPEAFF
TGTGCCAGTAGTGTAACAGGCGGGGGCCCTGAAGCTTTCTTT
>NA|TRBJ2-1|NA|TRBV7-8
CASSSVGQPYNEQFF
TGTGCCAGCAGCAGTGTTGGACAGCCCTACAATGAGCAGTTCTTC
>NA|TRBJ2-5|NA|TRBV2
CASSEIATETQYF
TGTGCCAGCAGTGAAATAGCAACGGAGACCCAGTACTTC
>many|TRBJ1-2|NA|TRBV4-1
CASSRDGGYTF
TGCGCCAGCAGCCGGGACGGCGGCTACACCTTC
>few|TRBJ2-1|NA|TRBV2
CASSLGANYNEQLF
TGTGCCAGCAGTTTAGGGGCTAACTACAATGAGCAGCTCTTC
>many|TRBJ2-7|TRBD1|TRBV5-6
CASSDPPGGSNEQYF
TGTGCCAGCAGCGACCCCCCAGGGGGTTCAAACGAGCAGTACTTC
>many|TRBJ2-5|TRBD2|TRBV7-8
CASSLTMERGQETQYF
TGTGCCAGCAGCTTGACCATGGAGCGGGGCCAAGAGACCCAGTACTTC
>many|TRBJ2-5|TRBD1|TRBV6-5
CASLRDRGETQYF
TGTGCCAGCCTCCGGGACAGGGGAGAGACCCAGTACTTC
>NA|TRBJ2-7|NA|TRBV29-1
CSVLGSRARSYEQYF
TGCAGCGTTCTAGGTTCGAGAGCACGTTCCTACGAGCAGTACTTC
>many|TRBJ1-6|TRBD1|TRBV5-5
CASSLVRGRNSPLHF
TGTGCCAGCAGCTTGGTAAGGGGGCGTAATTCACCCCTCCACTTT
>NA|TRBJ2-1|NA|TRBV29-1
CSVAGQLTFDEQFF
TGCAGCGTCGCCGGACAGCTTACCTTCGATGAGCAGTTCTTC
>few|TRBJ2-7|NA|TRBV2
CASSAAGYEQYF
TGTGCCAGCAGTGCTGCAGGCTACGAGCAGTACTTC
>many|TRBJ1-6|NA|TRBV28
CASRPGGLRPNSPLHF
TGTGCCAGCAGGCCAGGAGGTTTACGGCCGAATTCACCCCTCCACTTT
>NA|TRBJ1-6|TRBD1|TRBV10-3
CAIRPGTGVSPLHF
TGTGCCATCAGACCCGGGACAGGCGTTTCACCCCTCCACTTT